Following are 22 T cell receptor beta chains from one sample sequenced in a study of PD-1 blockade in classical Hodgkin lymphoma. Assay: immunoSEQ multiplex PCR; the TCRdb copy retains only in-frame clones and omits some. The data contain about 28,000 clones, around 80% of them singletons. Described time point: cycle 4 day 1 (C4D1), after five to seven weeks of nivolumab. All patients relapsed after autologous stem cell transplantation, and brentuximab vedotin exposure varied. The sample here was peripheral blood mononuclear cells (PBMCs), taken before the fourth cycle of nivolumab. These receptors originate from a human donor with classical Hodgkin lymphoma.

The chain has TRBV7-3 and TRBJ2-1; 8 positions agree with TRBD2. The CDR3 is 15 amino acids. Trimming took 5 bases from V and 2 from J; bases not matched to a gene: 5. CDR1 and CDR2 from the germline V gene are SGHTA and FQGTGA. The CDR3, as DNA: TGTGCCAGCAGCCCCACTAGCGGTCCCTACAATGAGCAGTTCTTC. It yields the protein CASSPTSGPYNEQFF.

This chain uses TRBV9 with TRBJ1-5, with a weak D call TRBD1 (5 bases). Germline V gene data show CDR1 as SGDLS and CDR2 as YYNGEE. The CDR3 length is 14 residues. V was cut by 0 bases and J by 6 bases, with 10 bases left in between. CDR3 in DNA: TGTGCCAGCAGCGTAGAGCAGGGAAGTCAGCCCCAGCATTTT. Protein sequence: CASSVEQGSQPQHF.

This sequence joins TRBV7-9 and TRBJ2-2; the D gene is possibly TRBD1 (5 bases). The germline V gene encodes CDR1 SEHNR and CDR2 FQNEAQ (reference sequence). Trimming cost V 5 bases and J 6 bases, with 16 bases left between them. The CDR3 has 15 residues. The CDR3 DNA follows: TGTGCCAGCAGCGAAAAACTCCCCAGGGCCGGGGAGCTGTTTTTT. Translation: CASSEKLPRAGELFF.

V is TRBV6-1 and J is TRBJ1-6; 7 bases are a match to TRBD1. The junction had 9 bases not matched to a gene; V was cut back by 6 bases and J by 7 bases. Germline lookup yields CDR1 MNHNS and CDR2 SASEGT. The CDR3 consists of 15 residues. This chain's CDR3 is CASSPTTGTNSPLHF. The DNA of the CDR3 is TGTGCCAGCAGCCCTACGACAGGGACCAATTCACCCCTCCACTTT.

J is TRBJ2-7 and V is TRBV5-1, with D unresolved. CDR1 and CDR2 (germline): SGHRS, YFSETQ. The CDR3 has 15 amino acids. V was shortened by 0 bases and J by 0 bases, with 10 bases between the two germline ends. The CDR3 loop reads CASSLVPGYSYEQYF. CDR3 nucleotide sequence: TGCGCCAGCAGCTTGGTGCCCGGTTACTCCTACGAGCAGTACTTC. The full variable domain, rest sourced from reference TRBV5-1 and TRBJ2-7, is KAGVTQTPRYLIKTRGQQVTLSCSPISGHRSVSWYQQTPGQGLQFLFEYFSETQRNKGNFPGRFSGRQFSNSRSEMNVSTLELGDSALYLCASSLVPGYSYEQYFGPGTRLTVT.

This chain connects TRBV2 to TRBJ1-5; the D is unclear. Trimming took off 2 bases at V and 1 base at J, with 15 bases between the two ends. Germline assignment: CDR1 SNHLY and CDR2 FYNNEI. CDR3 length: 17 amino acids. The CDR3 loop reads CASSERREGVSNQPQHF. Written as DNA, the CDR3 is TGTGCCAGCAGTGAACGACGGGAGGGTGTGAGCAATCAGCCCCAGCATTTT.

This rearrangement joins TRBV6-1 to TRBJ2-7; TRBD2 matches 11 bases. With V trimmed by 5 bases and J by 5 bases, 5 bases remained unmatched. This CDR3 contains 14 residues. From germline, CDR1 is MNHNS and CDR2 SASEGT. The CDR3 region has the DNA TGTGCCAGCAGTAGTAGCGGGAGGGCCCACGAGCAGTACTTC. The encoded protein is CASSSSGRAHEQYF.

This chain uses TRBV6-1 with TRBJ1-3, with 8 positions matching TRBD1. Germline trimming cut 7 bases from V and 3 bases from J; bases unmatched to any gene: 8. Germline V lookup: CDR1 MNHNS, CDR2 SASEGT. The CDR3 runs to 15 residues. The CDR3 protein is CASITTGGFGNTIYF. As DNA, the CDR3 is TGTGCCAGCATAACAACAGGGGGATTTGGAAACACCATATATTTT.

J is TRBJ2-3 and V is TRBV6-1; 12 positions match TRBD1. CDR1 MNHNS and CDR2 SASEGT come from the germline V gene. The CDR3 is made up of 15 amino acids. Losses at the gene ends were 5 bases for V and 4 bases for J; bases not matched to a gene: 4. The CDR3 here is CASSSRDRGPDTQYF. The CDR3 DNA sequence: TGTGCCAGCAGTAGCCGGGACAGGGGGCCAGATACGCAGTATTTT.

This chain uses TRBV14 with TRBJ2-7; D gene ambiguous. This CDR3 has 13 residues. Germline-derived CDR1 and CDR2 are SGHDN and FVKESK. V was shortened by 0 bases and J by 3 bases, with 6 bases between the two germline ends. The CDR3 spells CASSQDWRYEQYF. The CDR3 nucleotides are TGTGCCAGCAGCCAAGATTGGCGCTACGAGCAGTACTTC.

V and J are TRBV9 and TRBJ2-5; TRBD2 aligns across 15 bases. Germline assignment: CDR1 SGDLS and CDR2 YYNGEE. J was trimmed by 4 bases and V by 2 bases; bases with no gene match: 0. The CDR3 is 15 residues long. CDR3 sequence (DNA): TGTGCCAGCAGCGTGGGACTAGCGGGGGGAGAGACCCAGTACTTC. As protein: CASSVGLAGGETQYF.

This clone was seen more than once but under ten times. V and J are TRBV28 and TRBJ1-2; D ambiguous. Germline V gives CDR1 MDHEN, CDR2 SYDVKM. This CDR3 spans 9 amino acids. As DNA, the CDR3 is TGTGCTCGGGGTAGTGGCTACACCTTC. The encoded protein is CARGSGYTF.

The chain joins TRBV9 to TRBJ1-3; the D is unclear. Deletions cut 4 bases from V and 0 bases from J, with 8 bases between. Per germline, CDR1 SGDLS and CDR2 YYNGEE. CDR3 length: 14 amino acids. The CDR3 DNA reads as TGTGCCAGCAGCCCCAGTGGCTCTGGAAACACCATATATTTT. Translating it yields CASSPSGSGNTIYF. Full variable domain (rest looked up from reference TRBV9 and TRBJ1-3): DSGVTQTPKHLITATGQRVTLRCSPRSGDLSVYWYQQSLDQGLQFLIQYYNGEERAKGNILERFSAQQFPDLHSELNLSSLELGDSALYFCASSPSGSGNTIYFGEGSWLTVV.

This clone was seen just once. J is TRBJ1-5 and V is TRBV5-4, with 7 bases that match TRBD1. The germline CDR1 and CDR2 sequences are SGHNT and YYREEE (reference sequence). The CDR3 runs to 17 residues. Trimming removed 4 bases from V and 0 bases from J; junction bases left unmatched: 10. CDR3 bases: TGTGCCAGCAGCGGACACCGGGACAGACCTAGCAATCAGCCCCAGCATTTT. Its protein is CASSGHRDRPSNQPQHF.

This clone was seen a handful of times. This chain links TRBV5-1 with TRBJ1-2, with D possibly TRBD1 on 5 matching bases. Germline V lookup: CDR1 SGHRS, CDR2 YFSETQ. V was shortened by 4 bases and J by 8 bases, with 12 bases between the two germline ends. The CDR3 has 12 amino acids. The CDR3 reads CASSPGGDGYTF. CDR3 DNA sequence: TGCGCCAGCAGCCCCGGAGGGGACGGCTACACCTTC. Variable domain in full (rest from reference TRBV5-1 and TRBJ1-2): KAGVTQTPRYLIKTRGQQVTLSCSPISGHRSVSWYQQTPGQGLQFLFEYFSETQRNKGNFPGRFSGRQFSNSRSEMNVSTLELGDSALYLCASSPGGDGYTFGSGTRLTVV.

This chain connects TRBV9 to TRBJ1-1; 9 bases match TRBD1. After removal of 4 bases from V and 4 bases from J, the junction contained 11 bases not matched to a gene. Germline V lookup: CDR1 SGDLS, CDR2 YYNGEE. The CDR3 extends over 16 amino acids. CDR3 region: CASSLNSGTGSTEAFF. The CDR3 DNA is TGTGCCAGCAGCCTAAACTCCGGGACAGGGAGCACTGAAGCTTTCTTT.

The chain links TRBV7-9 to TRBJ2-5; 11 bases align to TRBD2. Per the germline V gene, CDR1 is SEHNR and CDR2 is FQNEAQ (reference sequence). The CDR3 runs to 15 residues. V was clipped by 2 bases and J by 5 bases; unmatched bases: 4. CDR3 residues: CASSLSRLAGETQYF. The CDR3 coding sequence is TGTGCCAGCAGCTTATCCCGACTAGCGGGGGAGACCCAGTACTTC.

The chain is built from TRBV5-1 and TRBJ2-7, with D maybe TRBD2 (6 bases). There are 14 residues in the CDR3. CDR1 SGHRS and CDR2 YFSETQ come from the germline V gene. V lost 4 bases and J lost 5, with 16 bases in between. The chain's CDR3 is CASSPRGHGHEQYF. The CDR3 region has the DNA TGCGCCAGCAGCCCGCGGGGTCATGGCCACGAGCAGTACTTC.

J is TRBJ2-6 and V is TRBV2; D remains ambiguous. The CDR3 has 18 residues. The germline V gene encodes CDR1 SNHLY and CDR2 FYNNEI. The V and J ends lost 2 bases and 1 base respectively, with 15 bases between them. CDR3 region: CASSESARTGSGANVLTF. CDR3 nucleotides: TGTGCCAGCAGTGAATCGGCCAGAACGGGTTCTGGGGCCAACGTCCTGACTTTC.

This chain uses TRBV19 with TRBJ2-2; D is undetermined. Deletions cut 1 base from V and 6 bases from J, with 0 bases between. Germline assignment: CDR1 LNHDA and CDR2 SQIVND (reference sequence). There are 11 residues in the CDR3. CDR3 residues: CASSIAGELFF. The CDR3 nucleotides read TGTGCCAGTAGTATAGCCGGGGAGCTGTTTTTT.

As regards this clone: A much larger clonotype is one base distant, so this may be a read error. Other DNA sequences in the same sample also yield this CDR3. V and J are TRBV30 and TRBJ2-2, with D possibly being TRBD2 (6 bases). Trimming took 3 bases from V and 3 from J, leaving 8 bases between them. The germline V gene has CDR1 GTSNPN and CDR2 SVGIG (reference sequence). The CDR3 contains 13 residues. In DNA form, the CDR3 reads TGTGCCTGGAGGACGGGGGACACCGGGGAGCTGTTTTTT. Translated, it gives CAWRTGDTGELFF.

This chain links TRBV4-2 with TRBJ2-7; 13 bases are a match to TRBD2. Germline CDR1 LGHNA, CDR2 YNFKEQ. After removal of 5 bases from V and 2 bases from J, the junction contained 3 bases not matched to a gene. The CDR3 is 15 amino acids. DNA for the CDR3: TGTGCCAGCAGCACCGGACTAGCGGGAGCCTACGAGCAGTACTTC. It yields the protein CASSTGLAGAYEQYF.